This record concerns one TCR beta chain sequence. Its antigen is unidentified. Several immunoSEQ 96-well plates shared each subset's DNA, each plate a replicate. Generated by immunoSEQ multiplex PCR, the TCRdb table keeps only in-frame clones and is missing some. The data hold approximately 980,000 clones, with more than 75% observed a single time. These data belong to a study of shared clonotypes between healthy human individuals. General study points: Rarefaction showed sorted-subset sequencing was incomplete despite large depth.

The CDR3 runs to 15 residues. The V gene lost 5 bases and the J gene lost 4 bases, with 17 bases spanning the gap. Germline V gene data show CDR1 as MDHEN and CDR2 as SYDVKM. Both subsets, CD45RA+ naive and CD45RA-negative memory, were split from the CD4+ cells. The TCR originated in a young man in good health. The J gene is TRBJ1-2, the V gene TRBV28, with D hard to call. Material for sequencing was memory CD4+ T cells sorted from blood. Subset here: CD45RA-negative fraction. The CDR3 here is CASSPSVKPTYGYTF. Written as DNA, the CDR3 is TGTGCCAGCAGTCCCTCCGTCAAGCCCACCTATGGCTACACCTTC.